The 22 T cell receptor beta chains below all came from one sample that was sequenced in a study of regulatory T cells in long-lasting Graves disease. Time point: newly diagnosed GD, antithyroid drugs for less than 3 months. Preparation of the TCR library used RNA extracted from PBMCs. Arm-PCR of CDR3 regions with iRepertoire HTBI primers generated TCR beta libraries. One entry per CDR3 protein, called by TCRdb with MiXCR from the multiplex PCR reads. Here the sample spans 620,000 or so distinct CDR3 sequences, under 20% being singletons. The same data also went into a second study, on T cells in Graves' hyperthyroidism and ophthalmopathy.

The sample was peripheral blood mononuclear cells (PBMCs), taken at new diagnosis, from a patient treated with antithyroid drugs. The receptors shown here come from a woman between 25 and 40 years old with Graves disease.

This clonotype was recorded at least ten times. J is TRBJ2-5 and V is TRBV20-1, with D tentatively TRBD2 (6 bases). Germline CDR1 DFQATT, CDR2 SNEGSKA (reference sequence). V gave up 5 bases and J gave up 3 bases, with 16 bases separating them. This CDR3 region has 14 residues. CDR3 in amino acids: CSAFRLRGKETQYF. DNA for the CDR3: TGCAGTGCTTTCCGGTTACGCGGGAAAGAGACCCAGTACTTC.

This chain links TRBV6-1 with TRBJ2-1, with D perhaps matching TRBD1 or TRBD2 (6 bases each). The CDR3 spans 12 residues. V was pared by 4 bases and J by 10 bases, with 11 bases between. The V gene's germline CDR1 is MNHNS and CDR2 SASEGT. The CDR3 DNA is TGTGCCAGCAGTGCGGGGGCGGGGGAGCAGTTCTTC. As protein: CASSAGAGEQFF.

CDR3 sequence: CASNMVGGPAGYTF. The CDR3 region has the DNA TGTGCCAGCAATATGGTCGGGGGACCCGCTGGCTACACCTTC. The J gene is TRBJ1-2, the V gene TRBV28; possibly TRBD1 for D (5 bases). CDR3 length equals 14 residues. V gave up 7 bases and J gave up 7 bases, with 19 bases separating them. Germline loops: CDR1 MDHEN, CDR2 SYDVKM.

The chain combines TRBV15 with TRBJ2-7, with D perhaps given as TRBD1 or TRBD2 (5 bases each). CDR1 is LNHNV, CDR2 YYDKDF, per germline (reference sequence). This CDR3 contains 14 residues. Trimming cost V 0 bases and J 6 bases, with 12 bases left between them. The DNA for the CDR3 is TGTGCCACCAGCAGAGATAAAGGGGAGTTCGAGCAGTACTTC. This gives the protein CATSRDKGEFEQYF.

The rearrangement links TRBV6-1 to TRBJ2-7; tentative D call: TRBD1 (6 bases). The ends were cut back, 1 base at V and 4 bases at J, with 20 bases in the middle. The germline gives CDR1 MNHNS, CDR2 SASEGT. The CDR3 has 17 residues. The CDR3 sequence is CASSEEGQGRVTYEQYF. In nucleotides, the CDR3 is TGTGCCAGCAGTGAAGAGGGGCAGGGGCGGGTGACTTACGAGCAGTACTTC.

This clonotype has just a few counts. The gene calls are TRBV6-2 or TRBV6-3 and TRBJ2-1; TRBD2 matches at 11 bases. Germline values: CDR1 MNHEY, CDR2 SVGEGT. Germline trimming cut 4 bases from V and 11 bases from J; bases unmatched to any gene: 10. CDR3 length: 15 residues. Written as DNA, the CDR3 is TGTGCCAGCAGTTCCCTACTAGCGGGAGCCTATAAGCAGTTCTTC. This translates into CASSSLLAGAYKQFF.

The sample holds many counts of this clonotype. The chain joins TRBV11-2 to TRBJ2-2, with 7 positions matching TRBD2. With V trimmed by 1 base and J by 4 bases, 6 bases remained unmatched. CDR3 length equals 16 residues. Per the germline V gene, CDR1 is SGHAT and CDR2 is FQNNGV. For the CDR3, the DNA is TGTGCCAGCAGCTTAGTGGGTGGGAGGGCCACCGGGGAGCTGTTTTTT. The encoded protein is CASSLVGGRATGELFF.

This clonotype was counted at least ten times. DNA of the CDR3: TGTGCCACCAGTGATTACAGGGAGGATGGCTACACCTTC. Its protein is CATSDYREDGYTF. The rearrangement uses TRBV24-1 and TRBJ1-2; TRBD1 might be the D (6 bases). V lost 2 bases, J lost 6 bases, and 9 bases lay in between. Germline V CDR1 and CDR2: KGHDR, SFDVKD. This CDR3 region has 13 residues.

The rearrangement uses TRBV3-1 and TRBJ2-7; 9 bases map to TRBD2. CDR3 size: 17 residues. V lost 1 base, J lost 3 bases, and 10 bases stayed unmatched. Germline V lookup: CDR1 LGHDT, CDR2 YNNKEL (reference sequence). The DNA of the CDR3 is TGTGCCAGCAGCCAAGGGGCGCGACTAGCGGCCCGCTACGAGCAGTACTTC. This gives the protein CASSQGARLAARYEQYF.

This clonotype was counted many times. The rearrangement joins TRBV20-1 to TRBJ1-2; 7 nucleotides line up with TRBD1. This CDR3 is built from 13 residues. The V gene's germline CDR1 is DFQATT and CDR2 SNEGSKA (reference sequence). Trimming took 6 bases from V and 8 from J; bases not matched to a gene: 12. CDR3 residues: CSAWVQGLRGYTF. The CDR3 DNA reads TGCAGTGCCTGGGTACAGGGGCTTAGGGGCTACACCTTC.

This chain connects TRBV5-1 to TRBJ2-1; no clear D gene. The CDR3 is 15 residues long. V was clipped by 0 bases and J by 1 base, with 8 bases between them. Looked up from germline, CDR1 is SGHRS and CDR2 is YFSETQ. Here the CDR3 DNA reads TGCGCCAGCAGCTTGGGATACCTATCCTACAATGAGCAGTTCTTC. It encodes CASSLGYLSYNEQFF.

The V and J genes are TRBV7-9 and TRBJ2-3; 7 bases are a match to TRBD2. This CDR3 region has 16 residues. J was trimmed by 2 bases and V by 2 bases; bases with no gene match: 7. The germline V gene has CDR1 SEHNR and CDR2 FQNEAQ (reference sequence). CDR3 coding DNA: TGTGCCAGCAGCTTAAGGGCTAGCGGAACCACAGATACGCAGTATTTT. Translated, it gives CASSLRASGTTDTQYF.

CDR3 in amino acids: CASFTPAWMNTEAFF. The CDR3 nucleotides read TGTGCCAGCTTTACCCCGGCTTGGATGAACACTGAAGCTTTCTTT. The genes are TRBV18 and TRBJ1-1; D is unclear. CDR1 is KGHSH, CDR2 LQKENI, per germline. CDR3 size: 15 residues. The ends were cut back, 7 bases at V and 0 bases at J, with 15 bases in the middle.

The genes are TRBV5-1 and TRBJ2-7, with 9 bases fitting TRBD2. Germline loops: CDR1 SGHRS, CDR2 YFSETQ. This CDR3 region has 17 residues. V lost 1 base to trimming and J lost 3 bases; unmatched junction nucleotides: 11. The CDR3 nucleotides read TGCGCCAGCAGCTTGCTAGGGACCGGTAGCGGGAGCTACGAGCAGTACTTC. Amino acid sequence: CASSLLGTGSGSYEQYF.

The gene calls are TRBV20-1 and TRBJ1-1; D unresolved. V lost 6 bases, J lost 1 base, and 6 bases lay in between. Germline values: CDR1 DFQATT, CDR2 SNEGSKA (reference sequence). CDR3 size: 11 residues. The CDR3 nucleotides read TGCAGTGCCTACAAGAACACTGAAGCTTTCTTT. Translating it yields CSAYKNTEAFF.

This clonotype was recorded many times. The V and J genes are TRBV2 and TRBJ1-1, with D unclear. Germline V lookup: CDR1 SNHLY, CDR2 FYNNEI. With 6 bases removed from V and 4 bases from J, the gap between germline ends came to 9 bases. This CDR3 is built from 12 residues. CDR3 nucleotide sequence: TGTGCCAGCAGAGACGGACGCACTGAAGCTTTCTTT. This gives the protein CASRDGRTEAFF.

This clonotype was counted at least ten times. V gene TRBV7-2 combines with J gene TRBJ2-3, with 11 bases lining up with TRBD2. Per the germline V gene, CDR1 is SGHTA and CDR2 is FQGNSA. This CDR3 comprises 17 residues. V shed 5 bases and J 2 bases; nucleotides not matched to a gene: 9. The CDR3 sequence: CASSRLAGGPDTDTQYF. CDR3 bases: TGTGCCAGCAGCCGATTAGCGGGAGGGCCGGACACAGATACGCAGTATTTT.

This clonotype was observed a few times. The chain links TRBV10-3 to TRBJ2-5; 11 bases align to TRBD2. Germline V CDR1 and CDR2: ENHRY, SYGVKD. The CDR3 contains 16 residues. With 4 bases clipped from V and 3 bases from J, the junction kept 7 bases outside the gene matches. The CDR3 DNA follows: TGTGCCATCAGTGGTTTGCTAGCGGGAGGAGAAGAGACCCAGTACTTC. The encoded protein is CAISGLLAGGEETQYF.

There are many counts of this clonotype. This chain links TRBV20-1 with TRBJ2-7; possibly TRBD1 for D (6 bases). The CDR3 has 15 residues. With 5 bases removed from V and 3 bases from J, the gap between germline ends came to 20 bases. Germline CDR1 reads DFQATT; CDR2 reads SNEGSKA (reference sequence). The chain's CDR3 is CSADESGENDYEQYF. The DNA for the CDR3 is TGCAGTGCTGACGAATCAGGGGAGAACGACTACGAGCAGTACTTC.

V and J are TRBV20-1 and TRBJ1-1; D is uncertain. The CDR3 consists of 12 residues. Between the trimmed V and J ends, which lost 0 bases and 5 bases, there was a span of 7 bases. Germline CDR1 is DFQATT and CDR2 is SNEGSKA (reference sequence). The CDR3 reads CSARDPATEAFF. CDR3 nucleotide sequence: TGCAGTGCTAGAGATCCCGCAACTGAAGCTTTCTTT.

There are many counts of this clonotype. The chain uses TRBV6-9 and TRBJ1-1; D unresolved. Germline V gives CDR1 MNHGY, CDR2 SVAAGI. The CDR3 has 14 residues. The germline V and J ends were trimmed by 3 bases and 1 base, with 9 bases remaining between them. The chain's CDR3 is CASSYSGRNTEAFF. In DNA, the CDR3 is TGTGCCAGCAGTTACTCAGGACGGAACACTGAAGCTTTCTTT.

This clonotype was counted between two and nine times. J is TRBJ1-2 and V is TRBV7-3, with TRBD1 identical over 11 bases. In germline, CDR1 is SGHTA, CDR2 FQGTGA. The CDR3 is 16 amino acids. The ends lost 5 bases at V and 8 bases at J; junction bases unmatched: 13. The CDR3 DNA reads as TGTGCCAGCAGCGAATCCGCCGGGACAGGGGGAGGAGGCTACACCTTC. Encoded protein: CASSESAGTGGGGYTF.